This TCR beta chain originates from a study of shared clonotypes between healthy human individuals. Only in-frame clones appear in the TCRdb table, and some are missing; sequencing was by immunoSEQ multiplex PCR. The sample carries some 380,000 clones, 96% recorded once. Study results and limitations: Some clonotypes were shared by all four sorted-subset donors, while others were not shared. The non-shared ones had lower generation probabilities than the shared ones. Represented diversity (both genetic and exposure-history) was limited by the small number of donors. In several donors, around 4.5% of naive CD4 clonotypes appeared in common.

Germline CDR1 reads SGHTA; CDR2 reads FQGTGA. Trimming cost V 1 base and J 4 bases; bases outside gene matches: 5. The CDR3 is 15 residues long. In this sample, this clone turned up a few times. The antigen remains unidentified. The V call is TRBV7-3, the J call TRBJ2-3; the match to TRBD2 covers 7 bases. The sequence was collected from a man aged 25-45 years in good health. Sequencing was carried out using memory CD8+ T cells sorted from blood. The subset is: CD45RO+ cells pooled with CCR7-negative TemRA cells. The CDR3 sequence: CASSLRAGAPDTQYF. The CDR3 bases are TGTGCCAGCAGCTTAAGGGCGGGAGCCCCAGATACGCAGTATTTT.